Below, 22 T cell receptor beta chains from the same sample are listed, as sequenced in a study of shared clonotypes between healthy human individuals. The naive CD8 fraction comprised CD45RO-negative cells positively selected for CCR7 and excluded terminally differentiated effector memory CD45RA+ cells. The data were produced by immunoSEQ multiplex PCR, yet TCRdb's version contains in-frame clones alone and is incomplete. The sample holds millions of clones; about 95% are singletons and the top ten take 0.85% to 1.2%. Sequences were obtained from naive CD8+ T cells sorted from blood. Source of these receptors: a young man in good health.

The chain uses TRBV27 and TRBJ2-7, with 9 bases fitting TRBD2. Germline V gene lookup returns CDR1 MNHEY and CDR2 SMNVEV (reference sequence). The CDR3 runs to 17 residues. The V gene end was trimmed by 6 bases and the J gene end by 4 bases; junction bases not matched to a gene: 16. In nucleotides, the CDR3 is TGTGCCAGCAGCTTTGGGGCGGGAGGGCCCCACCTATACGAGCAGTACTTC. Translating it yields CASSFGAGGPHLYEQYF.

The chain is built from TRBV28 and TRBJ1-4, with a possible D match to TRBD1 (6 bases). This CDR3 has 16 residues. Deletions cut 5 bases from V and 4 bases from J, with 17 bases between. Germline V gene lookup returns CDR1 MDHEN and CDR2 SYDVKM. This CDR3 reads CASSTLWDTDNEKLFF. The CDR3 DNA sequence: TGTGCCAGCAGTACCCTGTGGGACACAGATAATGAAAAACTGTTTTTT.

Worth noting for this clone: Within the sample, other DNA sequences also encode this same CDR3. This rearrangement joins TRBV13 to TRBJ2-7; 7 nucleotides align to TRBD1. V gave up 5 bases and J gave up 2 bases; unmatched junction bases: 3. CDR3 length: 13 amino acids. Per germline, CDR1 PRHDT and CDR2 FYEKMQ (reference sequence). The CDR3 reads CASSLQGAYEQYF. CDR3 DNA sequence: TGTGCCAGCAGCCTTCAGGGGGCCTACGAGCAGTACTTC. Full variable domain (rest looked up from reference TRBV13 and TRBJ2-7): AAGVIQSPRHLIKEKRETATLKCYPIPRHDTVYWYQQGPGQDPQFLISFYEKMQSDKGSIPDRFSAQQFSDYHSELNMSSLELGDSALYFCASSLQGAYEQYFGPGTRLTVT.

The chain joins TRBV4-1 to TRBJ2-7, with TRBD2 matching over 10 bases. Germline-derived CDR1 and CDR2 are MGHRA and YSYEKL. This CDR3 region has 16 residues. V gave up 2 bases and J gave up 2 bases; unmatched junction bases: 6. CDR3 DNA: TGCGCCAGCAGCCAACACCCTAGCGGGGGAGCCTACGAGCAGTACTTC. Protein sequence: CASSQHPSGGAYEQYF.

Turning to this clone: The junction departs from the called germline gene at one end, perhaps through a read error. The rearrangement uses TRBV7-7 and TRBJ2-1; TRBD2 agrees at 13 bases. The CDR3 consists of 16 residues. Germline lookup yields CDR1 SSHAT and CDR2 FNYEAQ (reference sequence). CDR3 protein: CASSLGGLAGRNEQFF. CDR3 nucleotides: TGTGCTAGCAGCTTAGGGGGACTAGCGGGACGGAATGAGCAGTTCTTC.

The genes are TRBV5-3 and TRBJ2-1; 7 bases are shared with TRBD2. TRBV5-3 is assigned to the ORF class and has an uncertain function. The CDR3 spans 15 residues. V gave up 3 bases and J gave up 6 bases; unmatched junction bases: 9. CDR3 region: CARSSRTSQGNEQFF. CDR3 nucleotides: TGTGCCAGAAGCTCCAGGACTAGTCAGGGCAATGAGCAGTTCTTC.

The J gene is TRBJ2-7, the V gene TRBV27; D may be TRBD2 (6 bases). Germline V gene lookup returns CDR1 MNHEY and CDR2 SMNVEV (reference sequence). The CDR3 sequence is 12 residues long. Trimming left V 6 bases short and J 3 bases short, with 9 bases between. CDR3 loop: CASRGLGYEQYF. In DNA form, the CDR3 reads TGTGCCAGCAGGGGACTTGGCTACGAGCAGTACTTC.

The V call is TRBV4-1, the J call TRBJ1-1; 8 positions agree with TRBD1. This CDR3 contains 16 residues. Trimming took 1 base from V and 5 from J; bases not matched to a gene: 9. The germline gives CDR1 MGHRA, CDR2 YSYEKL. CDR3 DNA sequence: TGCGCCAGCAGCCAAGGACCAGGGGGCTTGTGGACTGAAGCTTTCTTT. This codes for CASSQGPGGLWTEAFF.

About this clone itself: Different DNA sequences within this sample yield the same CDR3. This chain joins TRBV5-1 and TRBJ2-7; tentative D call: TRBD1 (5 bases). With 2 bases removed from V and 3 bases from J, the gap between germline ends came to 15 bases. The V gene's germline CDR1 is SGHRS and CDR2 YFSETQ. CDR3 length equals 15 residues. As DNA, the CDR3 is TGCGCCAGCAGCTTAAGTCAGGGAATATTCTACGAGCAGTACTTC. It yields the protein CASSLSQGIFYEQYF.

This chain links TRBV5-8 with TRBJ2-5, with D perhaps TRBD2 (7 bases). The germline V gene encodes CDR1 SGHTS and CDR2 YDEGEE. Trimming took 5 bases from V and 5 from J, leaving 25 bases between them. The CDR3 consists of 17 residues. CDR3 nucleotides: TGTGCCAGCAGGGGGGCTAGCGGAACTCTGAGAGGCGAGACCCAGTACTTC. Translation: CASRGASGTLRGETQYF.

The CDR3: CASSLYSGHTGELFF. Here the CDR3 DNA reads TGTGCCAGCAGTTTATATTCAGGGCATACCGGGGAGCTGTTTTTT. V usage is TRBV27 and J usage is TRBJ2-2; a possible D gene is TRBD1 (5 bases). CDR1 and CDR2 from the germline V gene are MNHEY and SMNVEV (reference sequence). The CDR3 is 15 amino acids. V shed 1 base and J shed 5 bases, with 11 bases lying between them.

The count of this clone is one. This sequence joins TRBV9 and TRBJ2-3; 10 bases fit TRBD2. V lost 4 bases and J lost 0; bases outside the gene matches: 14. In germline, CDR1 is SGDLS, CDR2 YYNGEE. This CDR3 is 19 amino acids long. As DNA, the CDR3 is TGTGCCAGCAGCCCTAGAGGCGGGGGACTAGCGCTGAGCACAGATACGCAGTATTTT. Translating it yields CASSPRGGGLALSTDTQYF.

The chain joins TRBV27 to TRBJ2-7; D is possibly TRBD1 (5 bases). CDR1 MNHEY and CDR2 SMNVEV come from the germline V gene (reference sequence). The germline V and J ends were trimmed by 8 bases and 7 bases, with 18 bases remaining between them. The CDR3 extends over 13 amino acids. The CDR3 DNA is TGTGCCAGCCGGGCGTGGCCCGCAGGGGAGCAGTACTTC. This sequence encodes CASRAWPAGEQYF.

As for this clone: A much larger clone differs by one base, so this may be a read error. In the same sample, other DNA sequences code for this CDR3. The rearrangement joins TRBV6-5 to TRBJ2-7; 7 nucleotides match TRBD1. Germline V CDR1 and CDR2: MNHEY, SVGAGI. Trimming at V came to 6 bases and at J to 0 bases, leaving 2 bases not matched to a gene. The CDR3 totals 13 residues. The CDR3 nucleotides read TGTGCCAGCAGCTACAGGGGCTCCTACGAGCAGTACTTC. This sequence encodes CASSYRGSYEQYF.

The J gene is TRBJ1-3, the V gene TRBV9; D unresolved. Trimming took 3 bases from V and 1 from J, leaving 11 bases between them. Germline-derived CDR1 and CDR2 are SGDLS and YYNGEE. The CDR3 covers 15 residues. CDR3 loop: CASSEGGGSGNTIYF. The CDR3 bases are TGTGCCAGCAGCGAGGGTGGAGGGTCTGGAAACACCATATATTTT.

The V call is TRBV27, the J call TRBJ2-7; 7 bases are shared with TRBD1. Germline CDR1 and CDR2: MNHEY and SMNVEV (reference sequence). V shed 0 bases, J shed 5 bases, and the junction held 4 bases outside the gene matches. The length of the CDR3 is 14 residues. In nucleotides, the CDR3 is TGTGCCAGCAGTTTATCGAAGGGGGCCCACGAGCAGTACTTC. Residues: CASSLSKGAHEQYF.

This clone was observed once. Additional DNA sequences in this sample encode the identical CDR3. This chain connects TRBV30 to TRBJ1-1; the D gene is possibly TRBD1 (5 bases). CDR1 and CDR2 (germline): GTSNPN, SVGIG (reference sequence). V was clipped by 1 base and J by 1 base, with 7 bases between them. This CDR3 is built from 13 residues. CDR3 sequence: CAWSEGTNTEAFF. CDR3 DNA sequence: TGTGCCTGGAGTGAAGGGACGAACACTGAAGCTTTCTTT.

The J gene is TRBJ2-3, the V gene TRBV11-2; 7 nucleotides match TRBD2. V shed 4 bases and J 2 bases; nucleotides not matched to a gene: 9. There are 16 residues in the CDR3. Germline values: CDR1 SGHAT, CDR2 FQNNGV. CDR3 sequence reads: CASSYLRAGSTDTQYF. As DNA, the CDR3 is TGTGCCAGCAGCTACCTACGAGCGGGGTCCACAGATACGCAGTATTTT.

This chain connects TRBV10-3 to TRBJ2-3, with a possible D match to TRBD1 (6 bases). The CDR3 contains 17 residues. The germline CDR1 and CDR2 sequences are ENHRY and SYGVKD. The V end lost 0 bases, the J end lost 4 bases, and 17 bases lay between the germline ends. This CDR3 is CAISESGAHYKSDTQYF. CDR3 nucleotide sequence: TGTGCCATCAGTGAGTCGGGGGCTCATTATAAATCAGATACGCAGTATTTT.

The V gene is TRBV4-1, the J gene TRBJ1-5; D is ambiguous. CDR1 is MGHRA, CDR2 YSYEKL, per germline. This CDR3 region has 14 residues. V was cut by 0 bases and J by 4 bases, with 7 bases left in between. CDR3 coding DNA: TGCGCCAGCAGCCAAGACAGGTTAAATCAGCCCCAGCATTTT. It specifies CASSQDRLNQPQHF.

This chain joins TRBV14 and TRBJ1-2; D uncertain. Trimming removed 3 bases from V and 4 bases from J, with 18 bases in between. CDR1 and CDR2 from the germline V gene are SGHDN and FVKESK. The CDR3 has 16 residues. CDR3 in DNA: TGTGCCAGCAGCCATCTTGAGCTGGGGAAAGGCTATGGCTACACCTTC. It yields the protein CASSHLELGKGYGYTF. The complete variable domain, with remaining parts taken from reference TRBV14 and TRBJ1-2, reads EAGVTQFPSHSVIEKGQTVTLRCDPISGHDNLYWYRRVMGKEIKFLLHFVKESKQDESGMPNNRFLAERTGGTYSTLKVQPAELEDSGVYFCASSHLELGKGYGYTFGSGTRLTVV.

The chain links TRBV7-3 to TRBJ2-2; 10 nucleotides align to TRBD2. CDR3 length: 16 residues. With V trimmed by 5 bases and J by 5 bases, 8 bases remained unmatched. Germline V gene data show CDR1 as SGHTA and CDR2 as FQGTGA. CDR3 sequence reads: CASSPKGLARTGELFF. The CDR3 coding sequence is TGTGCCAGCAGCCCCAAGGGACTAGCGAGGACCGGGGAGCTGTTTTTT.